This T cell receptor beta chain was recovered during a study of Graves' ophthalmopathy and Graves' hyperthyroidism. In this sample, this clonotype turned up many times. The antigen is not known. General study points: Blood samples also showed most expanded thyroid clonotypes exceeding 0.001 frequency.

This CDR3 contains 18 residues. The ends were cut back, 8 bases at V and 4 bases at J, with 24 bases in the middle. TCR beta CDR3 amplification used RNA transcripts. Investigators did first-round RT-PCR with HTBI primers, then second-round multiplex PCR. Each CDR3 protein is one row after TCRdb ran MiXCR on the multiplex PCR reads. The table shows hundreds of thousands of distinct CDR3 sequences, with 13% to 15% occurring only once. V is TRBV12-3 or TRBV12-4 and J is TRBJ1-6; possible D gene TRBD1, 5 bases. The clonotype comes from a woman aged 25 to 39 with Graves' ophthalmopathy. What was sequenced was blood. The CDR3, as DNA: TGTGCCAGCTCGATTCTATCCGCGACCGGGGGTTATAATTCACCCCTCCACTTT. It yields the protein CASSILSATGGYNSPLHF.